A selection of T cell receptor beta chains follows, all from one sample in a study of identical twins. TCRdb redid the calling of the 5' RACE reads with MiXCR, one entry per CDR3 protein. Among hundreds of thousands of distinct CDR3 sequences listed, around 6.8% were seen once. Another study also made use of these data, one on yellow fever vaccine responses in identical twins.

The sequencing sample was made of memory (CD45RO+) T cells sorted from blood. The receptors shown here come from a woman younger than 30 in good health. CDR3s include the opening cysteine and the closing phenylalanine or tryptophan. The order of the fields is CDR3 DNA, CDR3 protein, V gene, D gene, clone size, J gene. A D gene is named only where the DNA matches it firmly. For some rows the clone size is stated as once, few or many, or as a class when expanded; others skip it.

DNA: TGTGCCAGCAGTACAGGGGCTACGGGGGCTTTCTTT; CDR3: CASSTGATGAFF; V: TRBV6-5; D: TRBD1; size: few; J: TRBJ1-1
DNA: TGTGCCAGCAGTTGGGGGGGGGCCAACGTCCTGACTTTC; CDR3: CASSWGGANVLTF; V: TRBV28; D: -; size: -; J: TRBJ2-6
DNA: TGCAGCGCCGAGGAGGGGTTGAGCAATCAGCCCCAGCATTTT; CDR3: CSAEEGLSNQPQHF; V: TRBV29-1; D: -; size: many; J: TRBJ1-5
DNA: TGTGCCATCAGGTCGACAGGGATATCACCCCTCCACTTT; CDR3: CAIRSTGISPLHF; V: TRBV10-3; D: TRBD1; size: few; J: TRBJ1-6
DNA: TGTGCCAGCAGTTTAATGGGACTAGGAGTTAACTTC; CDR3: CASSLMGLGVNF; V: TRBV12-3/TRBV12-4; D: TRBD2; size: few; J: TRBJ2-7
DNA: TGTGCCAGCAGCCCGACGACAGGGCCCACAGATACGCAGTATTTT; CDR3: CASSPTTGPTDTQYF; V: TRBV4-2; D: TRBD1; size: -; J: TRBJ2-3
DNA: TGTGCCAGACGTGATAGCGGGACATCGCACCACGAGCAGTACTTC; CDR3: CARRDSGTSHHEQYF; V: TRBV3-1; D: TRBD2; size: -; J: TRBJ2-7
DNA: TGCGCCAGCAGGGCACAGGGAGGAGATGAAAAACTGTTTTTT; CDR3: CASRAQGGDEKLFF; V: TRBV5-1; D: -; size: many; J: TRBJ1-4
DNA: TGTGCCAGCAGCTTAGGTGGGACAGGGGCCCCTTACTTC; CDR3: CASSLGGTGAPYF; V: TRBV7-8; D: TRBD1; size: few; J: TRBJ2-7
DNA: TGCAGTGCTAGAGGACCCCCGTTACAGACCCAGTACTTC; CDR3: CSARGPPLQTQYF; V: TRBV20-1; D: -; size: -; J: TRBJ2-5
DNA: TGTGCCGGTGGACTAGCCGACTCCTACAATGAGCAGTTCTTC; CDR3: CAGGLADSYNEQFF; V: TRBV7-2; D: TRBD2; size: few; J: TRBJ2-1
DNA: TGTGCCAGCAGGTCAGGACAGGCGATGTACGAGCAGTACTTC; CDR3: CASRSGQAMYEQYF; V: TRBV2; D: TRBD1; size: few; J: TRBJ2-7
DNA: TGTGCCACCCTCCCGGGGGGCGGGAGGTTTAGTGAGCAGTTCTTC; CDR3: CATLPGGGRFSEQFF; V: TRBV19; D: TRBD2; size: few; J: TRBJ2-1
DNA: TGTGCCATCAGTCTAGCCGACGAGCAGTACTTC; CDR3: CAISLADEQYF; V: TRBV10-3; D: -; size: many; J: TRBJ2-7
DNA: TGTGCCAGCAGCTCCGACGGGGCCTACGAGCAGTACTTC; CDR3: CASSSDGAYEQYF; V: TRBV7-3; D: -; size: -; J: TRBJ2-7
DNA: TGCAGTGCTAGTCCTATGGAGGGACAGGGCCCGCGAGGGGGCTACACCTTC; CDR3: CSASPMEGQGPRGGYTF; V: TRBV20-1; D: TRBD1; size: -; J: TRBJ1-2
DNA: TGCGCCAGCAGCTTGATGCCAGGGTACACCGGGGAGCTGTTTTTT; CDR3: CASSLMPGYTGELFF; V: TRBV5-1; D: -; size: -; J: TRBJ2-2
DNA: TGCAGCGTTGGGGGGCTGGGACAGGGGGCCGTGCATGGCTACACCTTC; CDR3: CSVGGLGQGAVHGYTF; V: TRBV29-1; D: TRBD1; size: -; J: TRBJ1-2